The present TCR beta chain was sequenced within a study of CD8+ T cells in alopecia areata. TCR sequencing used cDNA made by reverse transcription of extracted RNA. Measured with immunoSEQ multiplex PCR; TCRdb has only the in-frame clones, and not every one. There are about 150,000 clones in the sample; approximately 56% occur only once, and 30% to 45% lies in the top ten. Per germline, CDR1 MGHRA and CDR2 YSYEKL. This CDR3 spans 18 amino acids. The ends lost 4 bases at V and 1 base at J; junction bases unmatched: 15. The specimen was CD8+ T cells sorted from blood. The rearrangement uses TRBV4-1 and TRBJ2-7; TRBD2 matches at 8 bases. This receptor was obtained from a human donor in good health. The CDR3 nucleotides are TGCGCCAGCAGCCTGAGGAGTACTAGCGGAGCCTTTTCCTACGAGCAGTACTTC. Residues: CASSLRSTSGAFSYEQYF.